One and the same sample provided the 29 T cell receptor beta chains below, sequenced in a study of OX40 agonist ivuxolimab in advanced cancers. The data were produced by immunoSEQ multiplex PCR, yet TCRdb's version contains in-frame clones alone and is incomplete. The sample yields 50,000 to 75,000 clones, 80% to 95% seen once. The sample in question was CD4+ or CD8+ T cells sorted from blood, obtained in a trial of the OX40 agonist ivuxolimab. These TCRs come from an adult with an advanced solid tumor such as melanoma, head and neck, liver or kidney cancer.

This clone has only one observation. The chain links TRBV7-3 to TRBJ2-7; D perhaps matches TRBD2 (6 bases). Trimming took 5 bases from V and 3 from J, leaving 17 bases between them. CDR3 length equals 15 residues. Germline V lookup: CDR1 SGHTA, CDR2 FQGTGA. The CDR3 reads CASSLRLPGDYEQYF. For the CDR3, the DNA is TGTGCCAGCAGCCTCAGGCTGCCGGGAGACTACGAGCAGTACTTC.

A remark on this clone: The sample carries other DNA sequences with the same CDR3. CDR3 loop: CASSSQETQYF. The CDR3 bases are TGTGCCAGCAGCTCCCAAGAGACCCAGTACTTC. This chain links TRBV7-9 with TRBJ2-5; D unclear. The CDR3 length is 11 residues. Germline V CDR1 and CDR2: SEHNR, FQNEAQ (reference sequence). V was trimmed by 4 bases and J by 1 base, leaving 1 base between them.

This chain joins TRBV6-1 and TRBJ2-3, with 11 nucleotides matching TRBD2. With V trimmed by 4 bases and J by 6 bases, 3 bases remained unmatched. The CDR3 has 14 residues. Per germline, CDR1 MNHNS and CDR2 SASEGT. CDR3 amino acids: CASSVAGGLDTQYF. In DNA, the CDR3 is TGTGCCAGCAGTGTAGCGGGGGGGCTTGATACGCAGTATTTT.

V usage is TRBV28 and J usage is TRBJ2-1; TRBD2 matches at 7 bases. The CDR3 loop spans 17 amino acids. CDR1 MDHEN and CDR2 SYDVKM come from the germline V gene. The J segment lost 5 bases and the V segment lost 3 bases, leaving 13 bases of the junction unmatched. Here the CDR3 DNA reads TGTGCCAGCAGTTTCTATCCTTTGGCGGGAGAAAACAATGAGCAGTTCTTC. It is translated as CASSFYPLAGENNEQFF.

This chain links TRBV6-5 with TRBJ2-7; 9 bases are a match to TRBD1. Unmatched junction bases numbered 4, after V lost 5 bases and J lost 2 bases. There are 14 residues in the CDR3. Looked up from germline, CDR1 is MNHEY and CDR2 is SVGAGI. Written as DNA, the CDR3 is TGTGCCAGCAGTCTCGGGACAGGGCCCTACGAGCAGTACTTC. Its protein product is CASSLGTGPYEQYF.

The V and J genes are TRBV11-2 and TRBJ1-3, with D perhaps matching TRBD1 (5 bases). The CDR3 is made up of 14 amino acids. CDR1 is SGHAT, CDR2 FQNNGV, per germline. V dropped 4 bases and J dropped 4 bases, with 11 bases sitting between them. This CDR3 reads CASSYGTSGNTIYF. The DNA of the CDR3 is TGTGCCAGCAGCTATGGGACGTCGGGAAACACCATATATTTT.

The chain carries TRBV7-2 and TRBJ2-7, with 9 bases matching TRBD2. V lost 5 bases to trimming and J lost 4 bases; unmatched junction nucleotides: 6. The CDR3 sequence is 14 residues long. Germline V lookup: CDR1 SGHTA, CDR2 FQGNSA. CDR3 DNA sequence: TGTGCCAGCAGCCTTAGCGGGAGCGAATACGAGCAGTACTTC. Translating gives CASSLSGSEYEQYF. The full variable domain, in which reference TRBV7-2 and TRBJ2-7 provide the parts outside the CDR3, is GAGVSQSPSNKVTEKGKDVELRCDPISGHTALYWYRQSLGQGLEFLIYFQGNSAPDKSGLPSDRFSAERTGGSVSTLTIQRTQQEDSAVYLCASSLSGSEYEQYFGPGTRLTVT.

V usage is TRBV6-1 and J usage is TRBJ2-7; D possibly matches TRBD1 or TRBD2 (5 bases each). Deletions cut 5 bases from V and 6 bases from J, with 20 bases between. CDR3 length: 15 amino acids. Germline CDR1 and CDR2: MNHNS and SASEGT. The CDR3: CASSSTRDPLGEQYF. In nucleotides, the CDR3 is TGTGCCAGCAGTTCCACTCGGGACCCTTTGGGCGAGCAGTACTTC.

The J gene is TRBJ1-2, the V gene TRBV21-1. TRBV21-1 has pseudogene status. The CDR3 consists of 18 residues. CDR3 bases: TGTGCCAGCAGCAAAGCGAAAGGAGCGAACTATGTGAACTATGGCTACACCTTC. Translation gives CASSKAKGANYVNYGYTF.

The rearrangement joins TRBV7-9 to TRBJ2-3; D gene unclear. The length of the CDR3 is 13 residues. Germline V lookup: CDR1 SEHNR, CDR2 FQNEAQ (reference sequence). V gave up 5 bases and J gave up 3 bases, with 9 bases separating them. The CDR3 sequence: CASSPDVTDTQYF. The CDR3 DNA follows: TGTGCCAGCAGCCCAGATGTAACAGATACGCAGTATTTT.

This chain uses TRBV6-5 with TRBJ1-2; maybe TRBD1 (5 bases). Germline-derived CDR1 and CDR2 are MNHEY and SVGAGI. CDR3 size: 13 residues. The germline V and J ends were trimmed by 2 bases and 8 bases, with 12 bases remaining between them. CDR3 nucleotide sequence: TGTGCCAGCAGTTACGCCTTCGGGGACGGCTACACCTTC. It yields the protein CASSYAFGDGYTF.

This chain links TRBV10-2 with TRBJ1-2, with TRBD1 as a possible D gene (5 bases). Germline V gives CDR1 WSHSY, CDR2 SAAADI. The CDR3 is 13 amino acids. V shed 3 bases and J shed 8 bases, with 13 bases lying between them. The CDR3, as DNA: TGCGCCAGCAGTGACTACGGGGGGTCCGGCTACACCTTC. It specifies CASSDYGGSGYTF.

V gene TRBV5-1 combines with J gene TRBJ1-3; the D is unclear. There are 16 residues in the CDR3. With 0 bases removed from V and 0 bases from J, the gap between germline ends came to 10 bases. Germline CDR1 SGHRS, CDR2 YFSETQ. The CDR3: CASSLELRGSGNTIYF. The CDR3 DNA is TGCGCCAGCAGCTTGGAGCTCCGGGGCTCTGGAAACACCATATATTTT.

The V and J genes are TRBV6-1 and TRBJ1-1; D is undetermined. V shed 0 bases and J shed 5 bases, with 10 bases lying between them. The CDR3 extends over 14 amino acids. The V gene's germline CDR1 is MNHNS and CDR2 SASEGT. The chain's CDR3 is CASSEALSRTEAFF. The CDR3 nucleotides read TGTGCCAGCAGTGAAGCGCTTTCCCGGACTGAAGCTTTCTTT.

V gene TRBV2 combines with J gene TRBJ2-7; D possibly corresponds to TRBD1 (5 bases). CDR1 is SNHLY and CDR2 is FYNNEI in the germline V gene. CDR3 length: 15 residues. Trimming shortened V by 6 bases and J by 7 bases, and 22 bases separated the two germline ends. The chain's CDR3 is CASRKEQGQVWEQYF. The DNA for the CDR3 is TGTGCCAGCAGGAAGGAGCAGGGCCAGGTGTGGGAGCAGTACTTC.

The chain combines TRBV7-3 with TRBJ2-1, with 7 bases fitting TRBD2. Trimming took 6 bases from V and 4 from J; bases not matched to a gene: 9. The length of the CDR3 is 15 residues. The germline V gene has CDR1 SGHTA and CDR2 FQGTGA. CDR3: CASSIAAGLYNEQFF. Written as DNA, the CDR3 is TGTGCCAGCAGTATAGCAGCGGGGCTGTACAATGAGCAGTTCTTC.

The chain has TRBV6-5 and TRBJ2-5; possibly TRBD1 or TRBD2 for D (5 bases each). Trimming took off 5 bases at V and 1 base at J, with 11 bases between the two ends. The CDR3 has 14 residues. CDR1 MNHEY and CDR2 SVGAGI come from the germline V gene. The CDR3 nucleotides read TGTGCCAGCAGTCTCGAGAGGGGCCAAGAGACCCAGTACTTC. Translated, it gives CASSLERGQETQYF.

V is TRBV27 and J is TRBJ2-3; D ambiguous. V shed 3 bases and J shed 6 bases, with 10 bases lying between them. CDR1 and CDR2 from the germline V gene are MNHEY and SMNVEV (reference sequence). The CDR3 is made up of 13 amino acids. This CDR3 reads CASSFGHADTQYF. Written as DNA, the CDR3 is TGTGCCAGCAGTTTCGGTCATGCGGATACGCAGTATTTT.

This sequence joins TRBV18 and TRBJ1-1; D gene unclear. The length of the CDR3 is 13 residues. Trimming pared 2 bases from V and 4 bases from J, leaving 8 bases between. Germline-derived CDR1 and CDR2 are KGHSH and LQKENI. The CDR3, as DNA: TGTGCCAGCTCACCAATTGAGGCCACTGAAGCTTTCTTT. It is translated as CASSPIEATEAFF.

The chain combines TRBV5-4 with TRBJ1-1; no clear D. CDR1 and CDR2 from the germline V gene are SGHNT and YYREEE (reference sequence). The CDR3 sequence is 13 residues long. V dropped 1 base and J dropped 8 bases, with 12 bases sitting between them. DNA for the CDR3: TGTGCCAGCAGCTTGATCACCGCCGACGAAGCTTTCTTT. This encodes CASSLITADEAFF.

The rearrangement joins TRBV6-5 to TRBJ2-7, with D perhaps TRBD1 (7 bases). The CDR3 spans 12 residues. CDR1 and CDR2 (germline): MNHEY, SVGAGI. V dropped 5 bases and J dropped 6 bases, with 11 bases sitting between them. CDR3 nucleotide sequence: TGTGCCAGCAGTGAGCAGGGGGGCGAGCAGTACTTC. Its translation: CASSEQGGEQYF.

The chain combines TRBV4-1 with TRBJ2-1; TRBD1 aligns across 9 bases. V lost 1 base and J lost 7; bases outside the gene matches: 5. Per the germline V gene, CDR1 is MGHRA and CDR2 is YSYEKL. The CDR3 extends over 15 amino acids. The CDR3 DNA is TGCGCCAGCAGCCAAGGCACAGGGGGCGGGAATGAGCAGTTCTTC. This encodes CASSQGTGGGNEQFF.

The chain couples TRBV19 to TRBJ2-7, with D possibly called TRBD1 or TRBD2 (5 bases each). The CDR3 has 13 residues. V shed 6 bases and J shed 3 bases, with 12 bases lying between them. The V gene's germline CDR1 is LNHDA and CDR2 SQIVND (reference sequence). CDR3 in DNA: TGTGCCAGTAGCCGGGACGGGGACTACGAGCAGTACTTC. It yields the protein CASSRDGDYEQYF.

The chain uses TRBV11-2 and TRBJ1-4; D is ambiguous. Trimming removed 1 base at V and 8 bases at J, with 8 bases between. The CDR3 spans 13 residues. Germline lookup yields CDR1 SGHAT and CDR2 FQNNGV. The CDR3: CASSLGQGEKLFF. CDR3 DNA: TGTGCCAGCAGCTTAGGACAAGGGGAAAAACTGTTTTTT.

This chain links TRBV10-3 with TRBJ2-1; 12 bases fit TRBD2. CDR1 and CDR2 from the germline V gene are ENHRY and SYGVKD. The CDR3 is 18 residues long. Germline trimming cut 0 bases from V and 7 bases from J; bases unmatched to any gene: 10. The CDR3 DNA is TGTGCCATCAGTGAGTCGAGGGCGACTAGCGGGAGTCGTAATGAGCAGTTCTTC. Its translation: CAISESRATSGSRNEQFF.

The V call is TRBV5-8, the J call TRBJ1-1, with TRBD1 matching 11 bases. Germline CDR1 reads SGHTS; CDR2 reads YDEGEE. CDR3 length equals 15 residues. V gave up 5 bases and J gave up 4 bases; unmatched junction bases: 7. The CDR3 coding sequence is TGTGCCAGCAGATCCCCCGGGACAGGGGGCACTGAAGCTTTCTTT. It encodes CASRSPGTGGTEAFF.

This clone occurred a few times. The CDR3, as DNA: TGTGCCAGCAGGGGGGTCGGGGAGGGCCCTCGGGAGCAGTACTTC. Amino acid sequence: CASRGVGEGPREQYF. The chain employs TRBV2 and TRBJ2-7; 7 bases agree with TRBD2. CDR3 length: 15 amino acids. CDR1 is SNHLY, CDR2 FYNNEI, per germline. V lost 6 bases and J lost 7; bases outside the gene matches: 15.

V is TRBV27 and J is TRBJ2-2; 7 nucleotides match TRBD1. The CDR3 spans 15 residues. J was trimmed by 6 bases and V by 5 bases; bases with no gene match: 9. The V gene's germline CDR1 is MNHEY and CDR2 SMNVEV (reference sequence). The CDR3 protein is CASSTTGARAGELFF. As DNA, the CDR3 is TGTGCCAGCAGTACAACAGGGGCAAGGGCCGGGGAGCTGTTTTTT.

The chain uses TRBV29-1 and TRBJ2-5; 10 nucleotides agree with TRBD2. The trim removed 5 bases at V and 5 bases at J, leaving 5 bases unmatched. This CDR3 contains 13 residues. Germline CDR1 and CDR2: SQVTM and ANQGSEA. The CDR3 DNA reads as TGCAGCGTTCAAGCGGGAGGGCGGGAGACCCAGTACTTC. Amino acids: CSVQAGGRETQYF.